The entry that follows covers one T cell receptor beta chain sequence. TCRdb reprocessed the 5' RACE reads with MiXCR, giving one entry per CDR3 protein. The sample shows approximately 680,000 distinct CDR3 sequences, just over 7% of them seen only once. The sample comes from a study of identical twins. Germline V gene sequence: CDR1 SNHLY, CDR2 FYNNEI. The CDR3 has 15 amino acids. The V segment lost 6 bases and the J segment 3 bases; nucleotides outside the gene matches: 6. This same sample was also part of a study on yellow fever vaccine responses in identical twins.

The rearrangement joins TRBV2 to TRBJ1-5, with 9 bases lining up with TRBD1. Sequenced sample: PBMCs. This TCR was sampled from a woman aged 18-29 years in good health. The CDR3 DNA reads as TGTGCCAGCAGGAGGACAGGGGATGACAATCAGCCCCAGCATTTT. Protein sequence: CASRRTGDDNQPQHF.